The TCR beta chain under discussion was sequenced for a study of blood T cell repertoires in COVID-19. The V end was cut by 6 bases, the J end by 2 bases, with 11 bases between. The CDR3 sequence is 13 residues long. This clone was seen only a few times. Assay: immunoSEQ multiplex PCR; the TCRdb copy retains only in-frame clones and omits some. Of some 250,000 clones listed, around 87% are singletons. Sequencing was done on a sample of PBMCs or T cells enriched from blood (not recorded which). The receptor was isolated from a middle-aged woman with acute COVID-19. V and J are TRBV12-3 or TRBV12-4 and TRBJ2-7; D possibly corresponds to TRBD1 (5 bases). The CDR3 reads CASSPTVTYEQYF. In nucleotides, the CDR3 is TGTGCCAGCAGCCCGACAGTAACCTACGAGCAGTACTTC.